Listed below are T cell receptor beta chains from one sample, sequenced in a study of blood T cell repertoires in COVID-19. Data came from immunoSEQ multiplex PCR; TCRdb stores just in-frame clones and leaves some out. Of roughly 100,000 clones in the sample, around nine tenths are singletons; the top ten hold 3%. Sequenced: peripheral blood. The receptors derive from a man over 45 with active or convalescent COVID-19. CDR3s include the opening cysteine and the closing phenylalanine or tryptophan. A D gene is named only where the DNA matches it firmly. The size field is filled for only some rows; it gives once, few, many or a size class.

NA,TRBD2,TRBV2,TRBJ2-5,TGTGCCAGCAGTGACGGACTAGCGGGGGGCGAGACCCAGTACTTC,CASSDGLAGGETQYF
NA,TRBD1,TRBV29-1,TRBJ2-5,TGCAGCGTTACGGGACAGAGCCAAGAGACCCAGTACTTC,CSVTGQSQETQYF
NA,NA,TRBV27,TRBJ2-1,TGTGCCAGCAGTTCCCATAGGGGTGCTTACAATGAGCAGTTCTTC,CASSSHRGAYNEQFF
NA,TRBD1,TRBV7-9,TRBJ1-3,TGTGCCAGCAGCATGGACAGGGGGTCCTCTGGAAACACCATATATTTT,CASSMDRGSSGNTIYF
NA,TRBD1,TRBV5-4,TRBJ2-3,TGTGCCAGCAGCTTCGAACAGGGGATTAGCACAGATACGCAGTATTTT,CASSFEQGISTDTQYF
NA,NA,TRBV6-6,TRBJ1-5,TGTGCCAGCAGTTTTCAGGAGGGCAATCAGCCCCAGCATTTT,CASSFQEGNQPQHF
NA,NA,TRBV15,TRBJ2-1,TGTGCCACCAGCAGAGATCAGCAGGTATACAATGAGCAGTTCTTC,CATSRDQQVYNEQFF
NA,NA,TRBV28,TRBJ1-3,TGTGCCAGCAGTTCAGGCGACAACTCTGGAAACACCATATATTTT,CASSSGDNSGNTIYF
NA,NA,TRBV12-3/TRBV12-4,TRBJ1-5,TGTGCCAGCAGTGGTGACAGAAATCAGCCCCAGCATTTT,CASSGDRNQPQHF
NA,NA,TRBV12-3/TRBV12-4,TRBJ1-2,TGTGCCAGCAGTCCGAGGGGGTATGGCTACACCTTC,CASSPRGYGYTF
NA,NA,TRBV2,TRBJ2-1,TGTGCCAGCAGTGAAGGCAGGGTCCATGAGCAGTTCTTC,CASSEGRVHEQFF
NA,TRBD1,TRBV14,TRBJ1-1,TGTGCCAGCAGCCAAAACAGGGGGCGGAAGAACACTGAAGCTTTCTTT,CASSQNRGRKNTEAFF
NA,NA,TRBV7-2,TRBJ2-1,TGTGCCAGCAGACCGGTGGGGCTCAATGAGCAGTTCTTC,CASRPVGLNEQFF
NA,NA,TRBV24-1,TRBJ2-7,TGTGCCACCAGTGATTCGGACATCTACGAGCAGTACTTC,CATSDSDIYEQYF
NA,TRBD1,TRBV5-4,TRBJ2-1,TGTGCCAGCAGCATGGGACAGACTTTCGTGCATGAGCAGTTCTTC,CASSMGQTFVHEQFF
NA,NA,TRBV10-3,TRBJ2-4,TGTGCCATCAGTGAGCCCCAGAACATTCAGTACTTC,CAISEPQNIQYF
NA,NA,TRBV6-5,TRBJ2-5,TGTGCCAGCAGCCCCACCAGGCAAGAGACCCAGTACTTC,CASSPTRQETQYF
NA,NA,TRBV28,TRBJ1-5,TGTGCCAGCAGTTTACTCTCCGGGACAATGAGCAATCAGCCCCAGCATTTT,CASSLLSGTMSNQPQHF
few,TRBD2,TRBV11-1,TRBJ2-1,TGTGCCAGCAGCGCACTCCTAGCGGGGGGCTACAATGAGCAGTTCTTC,CASSALLAGGYNEQFF
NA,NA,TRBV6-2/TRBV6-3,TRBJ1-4,TGTGCCAGCAGTTACGGGGAGCAATGGAATGAAAAACTGTTTTTT,CASSYGEQWNEKLFF
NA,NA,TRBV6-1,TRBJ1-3,TGTGCCAGCAGTGAAGTGGCGGCGGGAAACACCATATATTTT,CASSEVAAGNTIYF
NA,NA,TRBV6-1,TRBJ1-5,TGTGCCAGCAGTGAATCCTTGGGAGGGAACAATCAGCCCCAGCATTTT,CASSESLGGNNQPQHF
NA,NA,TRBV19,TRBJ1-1,TGTGCCAGTAGTATGAAGTCTAGGCCAAACACTGAAGCTTTCTTT,CASSMKSRPNTEAFF
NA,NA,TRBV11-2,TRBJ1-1,TGTGCCAGCAGCTTAGCGGGCGGGGGCACTGAAGCTTTCTTT,CASSLAGGGTEAFF
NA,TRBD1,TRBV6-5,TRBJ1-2,TGTGCCAGCAGGTCCGGGACAGGCTATGGCTACACCTTC,CASRSGTGYGYTF
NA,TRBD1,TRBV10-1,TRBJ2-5,TGCGCCAGCAGTGACCCCGGGACAGAAGAGACCCAGTACTTC,CASSDPGTEETQYF
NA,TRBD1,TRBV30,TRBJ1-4,TGTGCCTACGCCCCAGGGGGCATTGAAAAACTGTTTTTT,CAYAPGGIEKLFF
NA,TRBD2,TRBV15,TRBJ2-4,TGTGCCACCAGCGTCGAGGAGGGACTAGCGGGGGTTCTCTTAGCCAAAAACATTCAGTACTTC,CATSVEEGLAGVLLAKNIQYF
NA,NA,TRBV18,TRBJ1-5,TGTGCCAGCTCCGAGGGGGGGCTTCAGCCCCAGCATTTT,CASSEGGLQPQHF
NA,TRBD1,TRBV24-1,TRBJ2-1,TGTGCCACCAGCTCGGGACAGGGTCTGAATGAGCAGTTCTTC,CATSSGQGLNEQFF
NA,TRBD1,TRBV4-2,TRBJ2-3,TGTGCCAGCAGCCAAGACCCGGGGACAGGGGGTGTAGATACGCAGTATTTT,CASSQDPGTGGVDTQYF
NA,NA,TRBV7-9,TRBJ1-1,TGTGCCAGCAGCCTAGGGGCAGGGTGGACTGAAGCTTTCTTT,CASSLGAGWTEAFF
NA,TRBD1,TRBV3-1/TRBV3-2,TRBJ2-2,TGTGCCAGCAGCCAAGAGACAGGGGGTTGGACCGGGGAGCTGTTTTTT,CASSQETGGWTGELFF
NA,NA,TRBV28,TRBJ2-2,TGTGCCAGCAGCATGGGACAGAACACCGGGGAGCTGTTTTTT,CASSMGQNTGELFF
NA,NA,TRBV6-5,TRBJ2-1,TGTGCCAGCAGTTACCCGGGCTACAATGAGCAGTTCTTC,CASSYPGYNEQFF
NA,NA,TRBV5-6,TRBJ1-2,TGTGCCAGCAGGAAGAGGTCCCCCAACTATGGCTACACCTTC,CASRKRSPNYGYTF
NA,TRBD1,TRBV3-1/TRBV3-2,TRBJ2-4,TGTGCCAGCAGCCGTGGTGGACAGGGGGCTGTAGCCAAAAACATTCAGTACTTC,CASSRGGQGAVAKNIQYF
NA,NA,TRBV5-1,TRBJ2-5,TGCGCCAGCAGCTTGGTTCCCGAGGCCTCCCAAGAGACCCAGTACTTC,CASSLVPEASQETQYF
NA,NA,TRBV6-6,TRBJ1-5,TGTGCCAGCAGTTACGGAGGAGAAGGTCAGCCCCAGCATTTT,CASSYGGEGQPQHF
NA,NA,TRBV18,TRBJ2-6,TGTGCCAGCTCACCACCGGAGGGCAGCTCTGGGGCCAACGTCCTGACTTTC,CASSPPEGSSGANVLTF
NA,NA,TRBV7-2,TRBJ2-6,TGTGCCAGCAGCTTAGGGCCCTCTGGGGCCAACGTCCTGACTTTC,CASSLGPSGANVLTF
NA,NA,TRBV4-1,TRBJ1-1,TGCGCCAGCAGCCAAGATATTGAGAGGGTGAACACTGAAGCTTTCTTT,CASSQDIERVNTEAFF
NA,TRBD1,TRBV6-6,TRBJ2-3,TGTGCCAGCAGAGACACAGGGGGCCGGGGAGATACGCAGTATTTT,CASRDTGGRGDTQYF
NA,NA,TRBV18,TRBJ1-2,TGTGCCAGCTCCCCGAGATTAGCTAACTATGGCTACACCTTC,CASSPRLANYGYTF
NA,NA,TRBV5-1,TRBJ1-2,TGCGCCAGCAGCTTTGACAGTTCGTATGGCTACACCTTC,CASSFDSSYGYTF
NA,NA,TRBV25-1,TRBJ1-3,TGTGCCAGCATCGGCAGGGGTGGAAACACCATATATTTT,CASIGRGGNTIYF
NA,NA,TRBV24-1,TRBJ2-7,TGTGCCACCAGTGATACCACAGAGGGTGTGTACGAGCAGTACTTC,CATSDTTEGVYEQYF
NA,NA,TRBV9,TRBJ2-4,TGTGCCAGCAGCGTAGCTGAGGGAGTGGGCAAAAACATTCAGTACTTC,CASSVAEGVGKNIQYF
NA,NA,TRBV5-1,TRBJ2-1,TGCGCCAGCAGCTTGGCAGGCAGGTACAATGAGCAGTTCTTC,CASSLAGRYNEQFF
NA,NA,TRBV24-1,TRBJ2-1,TGTGCCACCAGCCGAGGGGGTTTCGATGAGCAGTTCTTC,CATSRGGFDEQFF